This T cell receptor (beta chain) was observed in a study of blood T cell repertoires in COVID-19. For the study at large: Donors in the United States, Italy and Spain gave samples during acute or convalescent COVID-19. PBMCs, B-cell-depleted T cells, or T cells provided the cDNA or gDNA that made up the material.

Original handling: How many nucleated cells were present was estimated from reference gene primer amplification. TCRdb's copy holds only in-frame clones and misses some; the assay was immunoSEQ multiplex PCR. The DNA gave D and trimming, while V, J and clone size come from that table. This sample carries about 210,000 clones, 88% of them seen once, and the ten largest clones take around 1.5%. The source is a man between 18 and 35 years old with active or convalescent COVID-19. Sequencing was performed on peripheral blood.

The CDR3 nucleotides read TGTGCCAGCAGCCCCGACAGGAAATATGGCTACACCTTC. Translated: CASSPDRKYGYTF. The chain uses TRBV3-1 (or the pseudogene TRBV3-2) and TRBJ1-2, with D possibly matching TRBD1 (6 bases). Germline loops: CDR1 LGHDT, CDR2 YNNKEL (reference sequence). CDR3 length equals 13 residues. The germline V and J ends were trimmed by 4 bases and 5 bases, with 11 bases remaining between them.